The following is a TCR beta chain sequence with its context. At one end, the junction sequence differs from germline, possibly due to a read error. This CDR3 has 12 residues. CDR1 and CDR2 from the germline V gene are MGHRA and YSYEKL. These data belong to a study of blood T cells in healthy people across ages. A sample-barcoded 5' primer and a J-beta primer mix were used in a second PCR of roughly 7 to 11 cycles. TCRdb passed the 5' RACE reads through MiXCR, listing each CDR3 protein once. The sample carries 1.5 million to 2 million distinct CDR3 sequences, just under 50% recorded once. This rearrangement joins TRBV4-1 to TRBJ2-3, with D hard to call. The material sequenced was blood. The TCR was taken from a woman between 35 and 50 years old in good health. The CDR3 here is CASIQEIDTQYF. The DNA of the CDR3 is TGCGCCAGCATCCAAGAGATAGATACGCAGTATTTT.